Listed below are T cell receptor beta chains from one sample, sequenced in a study of post-analysis software for immune sequencing data. TCRdb recomputed calls from the PCR reads with MiXCR, one row per CDR3 protein. The profile covers fewer than 700,000 distinct CDR3 sequences, with roughly 40% appearing a single time and roughly 1.7% taken by the ten largest. Sequencing was carried out using blood. The receptors shown here come from a girl aged 5-17 years with multiple sclerosis. CDR3s include the opening cysteine and the closing phenylalanine or tryptophan. Fields, in order: V gene, clone size, D gene, J gene, CDR3 DNA, CDR3 protein. A D gene is named only where the DNA matches it firmly. Clone size is not always given. Where it is, it says once, few, many or a class for expanded clones.

v_gene: TRBV12-3/TRBV12-4; abundance: many; d_gene: -; j_gene: TRBJ2-3; CDR3nt: TGTGCCAGCAGTCCTGCCACAGATACGCAGTATTTT; CDR3aa: CASSPATDTQYF
v_gene: TRBV12-3/TRBV12-4; abundance: -; d_gene: TRBD2; j_gene: TRBJ2-5; CDR3nt: TGTGCCAGCAGTCCGAAAGAGGGGGGGGGACTAGCGGGGTACAATGAGCAGTACTTC; CDR3aa: CASSPKEGGGLAGYNEQYF
v_gene: TRBV24-1; abundance: many; d_gene: -; j_gene: TRBJ2-6; CDR3nt: TGTGCCGCGGCAGGGACGAGCTCTGGGGCCAACGTCCTGACTTTC; CDR3aa: CAAAGTSSGANVLTF
v_gene: TRBV29-1; abundance: -; d_gene: TRBD1; j_gene: TRBJ2-7; CDR3nt: TGCAGCGTTGAAGACCTCCGGGACAGGGACTACGAGCAGTACTTC; CDR3aa: CSVEDLRDRDYEQYF
v_gene: TRBV10-3; abundance: -; d_gene: -; j_gene: TRBJ2-1; CDR3nt: TGTGCCATCAGTGGCTTCAAGGGTCCCAATGAGCAGTTCTTC; CDR3aa: CAISGFKGPNEQFF
v_gene: TRBV11-2; abundance: -; d_gene: -; j_gene: TRBJ1-2; CDR3nt: TGTGCCAGCAGCCCTATGGGGGCAGTCAACTATGGCTACACCTTC; CDR3aa: CASSPMGAVNYGYTF
v_gene: TRBV20-1; abundance: -; d_gene: -; j_gene: TRBJ1-1; CDR3nt: TGCAGTGCTAGCGGTGGCAGGACGGGGACTTTCTTT; CDR3aa: CSASGGRTGTFF
v_gene: TRBV12-3/TRBV12-4; abundance: -; d_gene: -; j_gene: TRBJ2-1; CDR3nt: TGTGCCGGCAGCCGCATTTATGAGCAGTTCTTC; CDR3aa: CAGSRIYEQFF
v_gene: TRBV4-1; abundance: -; d_gene: -; j_gene: TRBJ1-1; CDR3nt: TGCGCCAGCAGCGGAGGGGCCCCCGTGAACACTGAAGCTTTCTTT; CDR3aa: CASSGGAPVNTEAFF
v_gene: TRBV4-2; abundance: -; d_gene: -; j_gene: TRBJ2-3; CDR3nt: TGTGCCAGCAGCCAAGCTGGCCAGACCACAGATACGCAGTATTTT; CDR3aa: CASSQAGQTTDTQYF
v_gene: TRBV20-1; abundance: once; d_gene: TRBD1; j_gene: TRBJ2-3; CDR3nt: TGCAGTGCTAGACTCGGGGGGACAGGGGACACAGATACGCAGTATTTT; CDR3aa: CSARLGGTGDTDTQYF
v_gene: TRBV3-1; abundance: -; d_gene: -; j_gene: TRBJ2-4; CDR3nt: TGTGCCAGCAGCCAAGGCTTCTTAGCCAAAAACATTCAGTACTTC; CDR3aa: CASSQGFLAKNIQYF
v_gene: TRBV12-3/TRBV12-4; abundance: -; d_gene: -; j_gene: TRBJ2-7; CDR3nt: TGTGCCAGCAGCTTTACCGGGTCATTCAACGAGCAGTACTTC; CDR3aa: CASSFTGSFNEQYF
v_gene: TRBV7-9; abundance: few; d_gene: -; j_gene: TRBJ2-7; CDR3nt: TGTGCCAGCAGCCCAGTCTACGAGCAGTACTTC; CDR3aa: CASSPVYEQYF
v_gene: TRBV20-1; abundance: -; d_gene: -; j_gene: TRBJ2-2; CDR3nt: TGCAGTGCTCCCTATGCTAGCACCGCCGGGGAGCTGTTTTTT; CDR3aa: CSAPYASTAGELFF
v_gene: TRBV7-9; abundance: -; d_gene: -; j_gene: TRBJ1-1; CDR3nt: TGTGCCAGCAGCCCCGCGGGGGGTCCTGAAGCTTTCTTT; CDR3aa: CASSPAGGPEAFF
v_gene: TRBV27; abundance: few; d_gene: -; j_gene: TRBJ1-6; CDR3nt: TGTGCCAGCAGCCTCTTCGCCGGGATCTTGTATAATTCACCCCTCCACTTT; CDR3aa: CASSLFAGILYNSPLHF
v_gene: TRBV4-1; abundance: -; d_gene: -; j_gene: TRBJ1-2; CDR3nt: TGCGCCAGCAGCCAAGATCCAAGGCCCCAGGGGGGCTACACCTTC; CDR3aa: CASSQDPRPQGGYTF
v_gene: TRBV5-1; abundance: many; d_gene: -; j_gene: TRBJ1-6; CDR3nt: TGCGCCAGCAGCCCCGGGACGGATAATTCACCCCTCCACTTT; CDR3aa: CASSPGTDNSPLHF
v_gene: TRBV4-2; abundance: -; d_gene: TRBD2; j_gene: TRBJ2-1; CDR3nt: TGTGCCAGCAGCCAAGAAAGCGGGAGGGCCTCGAATGAGCAGTTCTTC; CDR3aa: CASSQESGRASNEQFF
v_gene: TRBV20-1; abundance: few; d_gene: TRBD2; j_gene: TRBJ2-5; CDR3nt: TGCAGTGCTGGGACTAGCGGGGCTCAAGAGACCCAGTACTTC; CDR3aa: CSAGTSGAQETQYF
v_gene: TRBV29-1; abundance: few; d_gene: TRBD1; j_gene: TRBJ2-3; CDR3nt: TGCAGCGTGGCGACAGGGGAAACTTTAGATACGCAGTATTTT; CDR3aa: CSVATGETLDTQYF
v_gene: TRBV6-1; abundance: many; d_gene: TRBD1; j_gene: TRBJ2-3; CDR3nt: TGTGCCAGCAGGACAACGACAGGGGGGGTGGATACGCAGTATTTT; CDR3aa: CASRTTTGGVDTQYF
v_gene: TRBV7-8; abundance: many; d_gene: -; j_gene: TRBJ2-1; CDR3nt: TGTGCCAGCAGCTTAAGAAGCTCCTACAATGAGCAGTTCTTC; CDR3aa: CASSLRSSYNEQFF
v_gene: TRBV3-1; abundance: -; d_gene: -; j_gene: TRBJ2-1; CDR3nt: TGTGCCAGCAGCCGGAGATCGTGGCTAGAGGCCTACAATGAGCAGTTCTTC; CDR3aa: CASSRRSWLEAYNEQFF
v_gene: TRBV6-1; abundance: few; d_gene: TRBD1; j_gene: TRBJ2-7; CDR3nt: TGTGCCAGCCGCGCAGGGGGTAAAGCCGAGCAGTACTTC; CDR3aa: CASRAGGKAEQYF
v_gene: TRBV6-2/TRBV6-3; abundance: few; d_gene: -; j_gene: TRBJ2-4; CDR3nt: TGTGCCAGCAGCTGGAGAGACATTCAGTACTTC; CDR3aa: CASSWRDIQYF
v_gene: TRBV29-1; abundance: few; d_gene: TRBD1; j_gene: TRBJ2-3; CDR3nt: TGCAGCGTTGACCATATTGGACAGGCCAGGGCAGATACGCAGTATTTT; CDR3aa: CSVDHIGQARADTQYF
v_gene: TRBV12-3/TRBV12-4; abundance: -; d_gene: -; j_gene: TRBJ2-3; CDR3nt: TGTGCCAGCAGTTTCGTGGATACGCGGTATTTT; CDR3aa: CASSFVDTRYF
v_gene: TRBV5-1; abundance: -; d_gene: TRBD1; j_gene: TRBJ2-5; CDR3nt: TGCGCCAGCAGCCCGACGGGACAGTTACAAGAGACCCAGTACTTC; CDR3aa: CASSPTGQLQETQYF
v_gene: TRBV20-1; abundance: -; d_gene: -; j_gene: TRBJ2-5; CDR3nt: TGCAGTGCGTGGGGGAACTACCAAGAGACCCAGTACTTC; CDR3aa: CSAWGNYQETQYF
v_gene: TRBV20-1; abundance: -; d_gene: TRBD1; j_gene: TRBJ1-2; CDR3nt: TGCAGTGCTAGAGGGACAGGGGGCCATGGCTACACCTTC; CDR3aa: CSARGTGGHGYTF